This T cell receptor beta chain was captured by sequencing in a study of brain T cells in children with intractable seizures (dated by TCRdb to 2020 to 2022). General notes on the study: Resected brain tissue from 53 pediatric epilepsy surgery cases was initially screened for immune gene transcripts with a NanoString immunology panel. Among the approximately 12 selected surgery cases, eight also had pre-surgery blood sequenced, leaving four with brain tissue only.

Details on this clone: This receptor's antigen is unknown. No much larger clone exists at a distance of one base, and base qualities are not known.

Sample time point, as interpreted from the label and publication: resected brain tissue, or blood drawn just prior to surgery. The surgery cases with the highest brain T cell transcript signatures were chosen for TCR beta chain sequencing of brain tissue, and also of blood when blood was available. Prior to surgery, the patients had been treated with at least one anti-epileptic drug. The TCR-sequenced patients were children whose drug-resistant epilepsy was caused by tuberous sclerosis complex, focal cortical dysplasia, Rasmussen encephalitis or hemimegalencephaly. Blood samples were collected immediately before the epilepsy surgery. Bulk genomic DNA was extracted from unsorted brain tissue and whole blood with the Monarch genomic DNA purification kit. Overall study outcomes, separate from this receptor: Because pre- and post-surgery blood were sequenced to different depths, clones absent from the pre-surgery sample may reflect undersampling. Viral specificity was inferred solely from CDR3 sequence similarity, and the HCMV serostatus of the patients was not known.

The immunoSEQ assay was used to generate TCR beta chain sequences from genomic DNA. The study's own analysis went as follows. Any CDR3 sequence that did not begin with the conserved framework cysteine at position 104 was removed by hand. To get clonality, the normalized Shannon's Diversity Index was subtracted from one, giving values from 0 (maximal diversity) to 1 (oligoclonal). To check whether a given CDR3 had different frequencies in two samples, for example brain versus blood, chi-squared comparison-of-proportions tests were used. Public clonotypes were found by searching immuneACCESS, and the VDJdb browser was used to assess similarity to known antiviral clonotypes. The table was pulled from immuneACCESS by TCRdb, which kept in-frame rearrangements only. Such tables lose some clones; where checked, under half of the loss comes from unresolved V genes, and the rest has no known cause. Clonal size and the V and J genes are those of that table, whereas D and trimming came from the DNA. Across this sample there are around 80,000 clones, with around 90% seen only once. The top ten constitute 24% of the sample.

CDR1 and CDR2, per the germline V gene, are SGDLS and YYNGEE. Germline trimming: 0 bases from V, 4 bases from J; junction bases outside gene matches: 5. The CDR3 starts with the cysteine, ends with the phenylalanine, and has 16 residues. The CDR3 DNA has 48 bases and is translated from base 1. The specimen was peripheral blood, collected at surgery. The chain is made from TRBV9 and TRBJ2-1; TRBD1 matches 9 bases in the middle. This TCR came from a girl aged 2 to 9 with Rasmussen encephalitis and intractable seizures. The DNA sequence is as follows: TGTGCCAGCAGCGTAGGGGGGACAGGGAGGTACAATGAGCAGTTCTTC. Translated, this gives CASSVGGTGRYNEQFF.